This TCR beta chain was retrieved from a study of T cell responses to AZD1222 COVID-19 vaccine. Study-wide findings and caveats: There were mostly white British donors and more females than males, and clonal diversity was possibly underestimated. When two AZD1222 doses had been given, Spike-specific TCR breadth and depth rose. Dominant at 160-218 and 743-854, vaccine-associated CD4 TCRs also spanned spike. A reported finding is that nearly half of spike-specific TCRs target unmutated variant regions.

This CDR3 region has 14 residues. The junction had 3 bases not matched to a gene; V was cut back by 6 bases and J by 3 bases. Germline V gene data show CDR1 as MNHEY and CDR2 as SMNVEV (reference sequence). TCRdb's copy holds only in-frame clones and misses some; the assay was immunoSEQ multiplex PCR. This table has under 120,000 clones, more than 85% appearing once. As for this clone: The target antigen is unknown.

The chain links TRBV27 to TRBJ2-7, with TRBD2 matching 12 bases. Sample: peripheral blood, taken on day 0 of AZD1222 vaccination. The receptor's source is an adult in good health. CDR3 protein: CASRSGLAGYEQYF. CDR3 nucleotides: TGTGCCAGCAGATCGGGACTAGCGGGCTACGAGCAGTACTTC.